Listed below are T cell receptor beta chains from one sample, sequenced in a study of T-cell memory formation after mild COVID-19. Each CDR3 protein gets one entry after TCRdb re-called the 5' RACE reads with MiXCR. The table has 120,000 or so distinct CDR3 sequences, 17% seen once. Sequencing was done on a sample of PBMCs or a T cell subset sorted from them (not recorded which). Source of these receptors: a man younger than 30 who had mild COVID-19 (a few samples of this study predate the infection). Cell type and time point are not known. Each CDR3 is given with its conserved first and last residue. The D gene is left open where the match is weak. Clone size is not always given. Where it is, it says once, few, many or a class for expanded clones.

j_call v_call clone_size d_call cdr3_aa cdr3_nt
TRBJ2-4 TRBV4-1 few NA CASSQVPTMAKNIQYF TGCGCCAGCAGCCAAGTGCCCACAATGGCCAAAAACATTCAGTACTTC
TRBJ2-5 TRBV7-2 few NA CASSLFRGQETQYF TGTGCCAGCAGCTTATTCAGGGGACAAGAGACCCAGTACTTC
TRBJ2-5 TRBV28 few TRBD2 CASGLAALGTQYF TGTGCCAGCGGACTAGCGGCCCTCGGGACCCAGTACTTC
TRBJ2-5 TRBV12-3/TRBV12-4 NA TRBD2 CASSLAGGVVQTQYF TGTGCCAGCAGTTTAGCGGGGGGGGTGGTACAGACCCAGTACTTC
TRBJ1-5 TRBV18 few NA CASSPGEGSGQPQHF TGTGCCAGCTCACCAGGCGAGGGGAGCGGCCAGCCCCAGCATTTT
TRBJ2-5 TRBV2 NA TRBD2 CASSARSSGVRETQYF TGTGCCAGCAGCGCACGCTCTAGCGGGGTTCGGGAGACCCAGTACTTC
TRBJ2-2 TRBV7-2 few NA CASSRSQVTGELFF TGTGCCAGCAGCCGAAGCCAAGTCACCGGGGAGCTGTTTTTT
TRBJ2-1 TRBV12-3/TRBV12-4 NA NA CASSLRGLNEQFF TGTGCCAGCAGTTTGCGGGGGCTGAATGAGCAGTTCTTC
TRBJ1-1 TRBV6-1 NA NA CASRGNTEAFF TGTGCCAGCAGGGGGAACACTGAAGCTTTCTTT
TRBJ2-1 TRBV11-2 NA NA CASSPDRYNEQFF TGTGCCAGCAGCCCGGACAGATACAATGAGCAGTTCTTC
TRBJ2-1 TRBV2 NA NA CASSGGRSYNEQFF TGTGCCAGCAGTGGCGGCAGGTCCTACAATGAGCAGTTCTTC
TRBJ1-2 TRBV5-1 NA NA CASMILGSGYTF TGCGCCAGCATGATTTTGGGTTCTGGCTACACCTTC
TRBJ2-3 TRBV10-3 few NA CAITEPSTDTQYF TGTGCCATCACCGAGCCTAGCACAGATACGCAGTATTTT
TRBJ1-1 TRBV15 many NA CATSRVGGAGTEAFF TGTGCCACCAGCAGAGTGGGGGGGGCCGGGACTGAAGCTTTCTTT
TRBJ2-1 TRBV4-3 NA NA CASSQEGTSNEQFF TGCGCCAGCAGCCAAGAGGGGACAAGCAATGAGCAGTTCTTC
TRBJ2-3 TRBV5-1 many NA CASSTGQLDTQYF TGCGCCAGCAGTACCGGACAGCTAGATACGCAGTATTTT
TRBJ2-1 TRBV7-7 few NA CASSLGIGRYNEQFF TGTGCTAGCAGCTTAGGTATCGGCAGGTACAATGAGCAGTTCTTC
TRBJ2-2 TRBV5-1 many NA CASSFYRPPTGELFF TGCGCCAGCAGCTTTTACAGGCCCCCCACCGGGGAGCTGTTTTTT
TRBJ2-1 TRBV11-2 few NA CASRAGSGVYNEQFF TGTGCCAGCAGAGCGGGGTCAGGGGTTTACAATGAGCAGTTCTTC
TRBJ2-3 TRBV5-1 NA NA CASSLGPGETDTQYF TGCGCCAGCAGCTTGGGCCCAGGGGAAACAGATACGCAGTATTTT
TRBJ1-1 TRBV7-3 few TRBD1 CASRSQGGTEAFF TGTGCCAGCAGGTCTCAGGGGGGCACTGAAGCTTTCTTT
TRBJ1-1 TRBV7-9 NA NA CASSLLDGNTEAFF TGTGCCAGCAGCTTATTAGACGGGAACACTGAAGCTTTCTTT
TRBJ1-1 TRBV7-9 NA NA CASSASLGWEAEAFF TGTGCCAGCAGCGCGTCGTTAGGGTGGGAGGCTGAAGCTTTCTTT
TRBJ1-5 TRBV6-6 NA NA CASSYFPTGNSNQPQHF TGTGCCAGCAGTTACTTTCCCACAGGGAATAGCAATCAGCCCCAGCATTTT
TRBJ2-3 TRBV6-2/TRBV6-3 NA NA CASKGSTDTQYF TGTGCCAGCAAGGGATCCACAGATACGCAGTATTTT
TRBJ2-5 TRBV12-3/TRBV12-4 NA NA CASRLGGAETQYF TGTGCCAGCAGGTTGGGGGGGGCGGAGACCCAGTACTTC
TRBJ2-4 TRBV4-1 NA NA CASAVGRARLAKNIQYF TGCGCCAGCGCTGTCGGAAGAGCCCGCCTAGCCAAAAACATTCAGTACTTC
TRBJ1-5 TRBV12-3/TRBV12-4 few NA CATQAGRFGPQHF TGTGCCACCCAGGCGGGGCGGTTCGGGCCCCAGCATTTT
TRBJ2-1 TRBV5-1 few NA CASSLGAIPGEQFF TGCGCCAGCAGCTTGGGAGCCATTCCCGGTGAGCAGTTCTTC
TRBJ2-5 TRBV7-8 many NA CASSLGTVQETQYF TGTGCCAGCAGCTTAGGGACAGTTCAAGAGACCCAGTACTTC
TRBJ1-2 TRBV7-2 NA TRBD1 CASSQTGTGLNYGYTF TGTGCCAGCAGCCAGACCGGGACAGGGCTTAACTATGGCTACACCTTC
TRBJ1-4 TRBV5-1 NA NA CASSLVTGLDEKLFF TGCGCCAGCAGCTTGGTTACGGGGTTGGACGAAAAACTGTTTTTT
TRBJ2-1 TRBV7-3 NA NA CASSLPFPSYNEQFF TGTGCCAGCAGCTTACCCTTCCCTTCCTACAATGAGCAGTTCTTC
TRBJ2-2 TRBV18 few NA CASSPSLVANTGELFF TGTGCCAGCTCACCCTCCCTGGTCGCGAACACCGGGGAGCTGTTTTTT
TRBJ2-3 TRBV9 many NA CASSVRAATDTQYF TGTGCCAGCAGCGTCCGAGCGGCGACAGATACGCAGTATTTT
TRBJ2-5 TRBV7-6 few NA CASSRGTTKETQYF TGTGCCAGCAGCCGTGGGACAACCAAAGAGACCCAGTACTTC
TRBJ2-1 TRBV3-1 NA NA CASSRGAGLDNEQFF TGTGCCAGCAGCCGAGGGGCGGGATTAGACAATGAGCAGTTCTTC
TRBJ1-6 TRBV20-1 NA NA CSARVRGNYNSPLHF TGCAGTGCTAGAGTTCGGGGGAACTATAATTCACCCCTCCACTTT
TRBJ2-3 TRBV15 few NA CATSRGGFSDTQYF TGTGCCACCAGCAGAGGAGGTTTCTCAGATACGCAGTATTTT
TRBJ2-5 TRBV9 NA NA CASSARTKETQYF TGTGCCAGCAGCGCCCGGACTAAAGAGACCCAGTACTTC
TRBJ2-2 TRBV20-1 few TRBD1 CSARARDSTGELFF TGCAGTGCTAGGGCCCGGGACAGCACCGGGGAGCTGTTTTTT
TRBJ2-3 TRBV7-2 NA TRBD2 CASRSGLAGAADTQYF TGTGCCAGCAGATCGGGACTAGCGGGGGCGGCAGATACGCAGTATTTT
TRBJ2-5 TRBV4-1 NA NA CASSKPGHQETQYF TGCGCCAGCAGCAAACCGGGACACCAAGAGACCCAGTACTTC
TRBJ1-5 TRBV30 NA NA CAWSLSNNQPQHF TGTGCCTGGAGTCTATCGAACAATCAGCCCCAGCATTTT
TRBJ2-3 TRBV5-1 few NA CASSLVARGGLPPRTDTQYF TGCGCCAGCAGCTTGGTGGCGAGGGGGGGCCTACCTCCTCGCACAGATACGCAGTATTTT
TRBJ1-4 TRBV5-1 NA TRBD1 CASSLGDRGFNEKLFF TGCGCCAGCAGCTTGGGGGACAGGGGATTTAATGAAAAACTGTTTTTT
TRBJ1-4 TRBV5-1 NA NA CASRGALGKLFF TGCGCCAGCAGAGGGGCCCTGGGAAAACTGTTTTTT
TRBJ1-1 TRBV5-1 few NA CASRTTGGANTEAFF TGCGCCAGCAGAACTACGGGGGGGGCGAACACTGAAGCTTTCTTT
TRBJ2-3 TRBV5-4 NA TRBD2 CASSLDPMTSGGADTQYF TGTGCCAGCAGCTTGGACCCTATGACTAGCGGGGGGGCAGATACGCAGTATTTT
TRBJ1-1 TRBV28 NA NA CASSLSPPRNTEAFF TGTGCCAGCAGTTTAAGCCCCCCGAGGAACACTGAAGCTTTCTTT
TRBJ2-3 TRBV12-3/TRBV12-4 NA TRBD1 CASSLTGQGVSQYF TGTGCCAGCAGTTTGACGGGACAGGGTGTTTCGCAGTATTTT
TRBJ2-2 TRBV10-2 few NA CASINRASSGELFF TGCGCCAGCATAAACAGGGCGAGCTCCGGGGAGCTGTTTTTT